This T cell receptor beta chain was documented in a study of blood T cell repertoires in COVID-19. Authors' methods: Reference gene primers were amplified, and this amplification served to estimate nucleated cell counts. Sequenced by immunoSEQ multiplex PCR; TCRdb stores in-frame clones only, minus some. The V and J calls and clone size are taken from that table; D and trimming were inferred from the DNA. The profile shows approximately 19,000 clones, under 90% of them singletons. Germline loops: CDR1 LGHNA, CDR2 YSLEER. The CDR3 has 16 residues. With 1 base removed from V and 8 bases from J, the gap between germline ends came to 18 bases.

The chain uses TRBV4-3 and TRBJ2-1, with D maybe TRBD1 (5 bases). Source material: peripheral blood. This TCR came from a human donor with active COVID-19. The donor label of this sample is uncertain. The CDR3: CASSQAGPVGVDEQFF. The CDR3 region has the DNA TGCGCCAGCAGCCAAGCGGGTCCCGTAGGGGTAGATGAGCAGTTCTTC.